This is a list of T cell receptor beta chains from one sample in a study of shared clonotypes between healthy human individuals. This table comes from immunoSEQ multiplex PCR, and its TCRdb copy is limited to in-frame clones, with some not included. The sample has over a million clones, approximately 68% seen once. The sequenced material came from memory CD4+ T cells sorted from blood. Receptors were obtained from a man aged 18 to 29 in good health. CDR3s include the opening cysteine and the closing phenylalanine or tryptophan. D genes are given only for firm matches. Part of the rows lack a size; the others show once, few, many or a class for expanded clones.

d_call	j_call	clone_size	v_call	cdr3_aa	cdr3_nt
.	TRBJ2-1	few	TRBV10-3	CAIAGTSNEQFF	TGTGCCATCGCCGGGACCTCCAATGAGCAGTTCTTC
.	TRBJ1-1	.	TRBV5-1	CASSLSSSRAEAFF	TGCGCCAGCAGTCTATCTTCCTCGCGCGCTGAAGCTTTCTTT
.	TRBJ2-5	.	TRBV6-4	CASSDSAWETQYF	TGTGCCAGCAGTGACTCGGCTTGGGAGACCCAGTACTTC
.	TRBJ2-2	.	TRBV6-7	CASNQAGGPGGELFF	TGTGCCAGCAACCAGGCCGGAGGGCCGGGCGGGGAGCTGTTTTTT
.	TRBJ1-5	.	TRBV19	CASSVFRVSYQPQHF	TGTGCCAGTAGTGTCTTCCGGGTCTCATATCAGCCCCAGCATTTT
.	TRBJ2-4	.	TRBV5-1	CASSPGPHGDIQYF	TGCGCCAGCAGCCCGGGACCCCATGGGGACATTCAGTACTTC
TRBD2	TRBJ2-3	.	TRBV6-4	CATRGGRAGTDTQYF	TGTGCCACCCGGGGCGGGAGGGCCGGCACAGATACGCAGTATTTT
.	TRBJ1-4	few	TRBV7-3	CASSSDREKLFF	TGTGCCAGCAGCTCTGACCGGGAAAAACTGTTTTTT
.	TRBJ2-3	.	TRBV6-6	CASSPGFGTDTQYF	TGTGCCAGCAGTCCCGGATTCGGCACAGATACGCAGTATTTT
.	TRBJ2-2	.	TRBV9	CASSVGGHTGELFF	TGTGCCAGCAGCGTAGGAGGTCACACCGGGGAGCTGTTTTTT
.	TRBJ2-6	few	TRBV9	CASSVLGFGANVLTF	TGTGCCAGCAGCGTGTTGGGGTTCGGGGCCAACGTCCTGACTTTC
.	TRBJ1-1	.	TRBV19	CASSRRTELNTEAFF	TGTGCCAGTAGTAGGCGGACAGAACTGAACACTGAAGCTTTCTTT
TRBD1	TRBJ2-1	.	TRBV12-5	CASGLSQVRAGGNNEQFF	TGTGCTAGTGGTTTGAGTCAAGTCAGGGCAGGGGGCAACAATGAGCAGTTCTTC
.	TRBJ2-5	few	TRBV30	CAWGLGETQYF	TGTGCCTGGGGCTTGGGGGAGACCCAGTACTTC
.	TRBJ1-2	once	TRBV6-1	CASRAQSGTKSYGYTF	TGTGCCAGCCGTGCGCAGTCCGGGACGAAAAGCTATGGCTACACCTTC
.	TRBJ2-1	few	TRBV7-6	CASSLTANYNEQFF	TGTGCCAGCAGCCTGACAGCGAACTACAATGAGCAGTTCTTC
TRBD1	TRBJ1-2	.	TRBV5-4	CASSLADRSNYGYTF	TGTGCCAGCAGCTTAGCGGACAGGTCTAACTATGGCTACACCTTC
.	TRBJ2-7	.	TRBV9	CASSVAPSYEQYF	TGTGCCAGCAGCGTAGCCCCCTCCTACGAGCAGTACTTC
TRBD1	TRBJ2-6	.	TRBV5-1	CASSLEGQGAAGANVLTF	TGCGCCAGCAGCCTGGAGGGACAGGGGGCAGCTGGGGCCAACGTCCTGACTTTC
TRBD2	TRBJ2-5	.	TRBV28	CASSLPLAGGGVQYF	TGTGCCAGCAGTTTACCGCTAGCGGGGGGCGGGGTCCAGTACTTC
.	TRBJ2-7	.	TRBV27	CASSLGAGLAAYEQYF	TGTGCCAGCAGCCTGGGGGCCGGGCTAGCGGCCTACGAGCAGTACTTC
.	TRBJ2-1	.	TRBV5-1	CASSLVRSGVDEQFF	TGCGCCAGCAGCTTAGTGAGATCAGGGGTAGATGAGCAGTTCTTC
TRBD2	TRBJ2-7	.	TRBV9	CASSESASGGLYEQYF	TGTGCCAGCAGCGAGAGTGCTAGCGGGGGTTTGTACGAGCAGTACTTC
TRBD2	TRBJ2-5	once	TRBV11-2	CASRATSGGGTQYF	TGTGCCAGCAGAGCCACTAGCGGAGGGGGAACCCAGTACTTC
TRBD1	TRBJ1-5	.	TRBV28	CASSLSQGARPQHF	TGTGCCAGCAGTTTATCCCAGGGGGCCCGTCCCCAGCATTTT
.	TRBJ1-4	once	TRBV4-1	CASSPLGAGTNEKLFF	TGCGCCAGCTCTCCCCTGGGGGCGGGAACTAATGAAAAACTGTTTTTT
.	TRBJ2-1	.	TRBV2	CASSETTREFF	TGTGCCAGCAGTGAAACGACTAGAGAGTTCTTC
TRBD1	TRBJ2-7	.	TRBV5-5	CASSLGGTALYEQYF	TGTGCCAGCAGCTTGGGTGGGACAGCGCTCTACGAGCAGTACTTC
TRBD2	TRBJ2-7	.	TRBV18	CASSPAGGYEQYF	TGTGCCAGCTCACCTGCGGGGGGCTACGAGCAGTACTTC
TRBD1	TRBJ2-1	.	TRBV28	CATYRDRLLNEQFF	TGTGCCACTTATCGGGACAGGCTCTTAAATGAGCAGTTCTTC
TRBD1	TRBJ1-3	.	TRBV10-3	CAISPRGGNTIYF	TGTGCCATCAGTCCCAGGGGGGGAAACACCATATATTTT
.	TRBJ2-5	.	TRBV6-1	CASSEMVLQETQYF	TGTGCCAGCAGTGAAATGGTCCTGCAAGAGACCCAGTACTTC
.	TRBJ2-7	.	TRBV28	CASSLRAGEPYEQYF	TGTGCCAGCAGTTTAAGAGCCGGGGAACCTTACGAGCAGTACTTC
TRBD2	TRBJ2-1	.	TRBV6-5	CASSYSAGGRFTEQFF	TGTGCCAGCAGTTACTCGGCGGGAGGGCGATTCACTGAGCAGTTCTTC
.	TRBJ2-7	few	TRBV30	CAWSVPPVYEQYF	TGTGCCTGGAGTGTCCCCCCGGTATACGAGCAGTACTTC
.	TRBJ2-3	.	TRBV20-1	CSAANADTQYF	TGCAGTGCCGCGAACGCGGATACGCAGTATTTT
.	TRBJ2-7	.	TRBV18	CASSPLATYEQYF	TGTGCCAGCTCACCACTAGCAACCTACGAGCAGTACTTC
TRBD2	TRBJ2-1	.	TRBV6-5	CASSPSGGTYNEQFF	TGTGCCAGCAGCCCAAGCGGGGGGACCTACAATGAGCAGTTCTTC
.	TRBJ1-1	.	TRBV15	CATSRDRQVMNTEAFF	TGTGCCACCAGCAGAGACCGACAGGTAATGAACACTGAAGCTTTCTTT
.	TRBJ2-7	.	TRBV7-7	CASSLDLGDEQYF	TGTGCTAGCAGCTTAGATTTAGGGGACGAGCAGTACTTC
.	TRBJ2-1	.	TRBV11-2	CASSRDPNNEQFF	TGTGCCAGCAGCAGGGACCCAAACAATGAGCAGTTCTTC